The 27 T cell receptor beta chains given below trace back to one sample, sequenced in a study of blood T cells in healthy people across ages. For the second PCR, which ran for 7 to 11 cycles, a sample-barcoded 5' primer and a J-beta primer mix were used. TCRdb independently ran MiXCR on the 5' RACE reads; one entry per CDR3 protein. The table includes about 640,000 distinct CDR3 sequences, around three fifths detected once. Sequences were obtained from blood. Receptor source: a man aged 55 to 69 in good health.

Concerning this clonotype: Its ends do not fully match the called genes, so a read error is possible. The chain combines TRBV4-2 with TRBJ2-5; 11 positions agree with TRBD1. CDR3 length: 17 residues. Germline V gene sequence: CDR1 LGHNA, CDR2 YNFKEQ. The CDR3 here is CASSQKRGQGGTETQHF. The CDR3 DNA sequence: TGTGCCAGCAGCCAAAAACGGGGACAGGGGGGGACGGAGACCCAGCACTTC.

V and J are TRBV4-2 and TRBJ1-5; 8 bases agree with TRBD1. The germline gives CDR1 LGHNA, CDR2 YNFKEQ. The CDR3 sequence is 15 residues long. The junction had 8 bases not matched to a gene; V was cut back by 3 bases and J by 7 bases. CDR3 amino acids: CASSQSGTGGQPQHF. Here the CDR3 DNA reads TGTGCCAGCAGCCAGAGTGGGACAGGCGGACAGCCCCAGCATTTT.

This clonotype has only one observation. The rearrangement uses TRBV6-5 and TRBJ2-1, with 7 bases identical to TRBD1. This CDR3 comprises 15 residues. V lost 5 bases, J lost 5 bases, and 9 bases stayed unmatched. The germline V gene has CDR1 MNHEY and CDR2 SVGAGI. DNA of the CDR3: TGTGCCAGCAGTGACAGGGCTGTCCTACACAATGAGCAGTTCTTC. Translation: CASSDRAVLHNEQFF.

The CDR3 protein is CASSPSRGGGRPQHF. The CDR3 nucleotides read TGTGCCAGCAGCCCGTCTCGGGGGGGTGGCCGGCCCCAGCATTTT. This sequence joins TRBV3-1 and TRBJ1-5; perhaps TRBD1 as D (5 bases). This CDR3 comprises 15 residues. Germline values: CDR1 LGHDT, CDR2 YNNKEL (reference sequence). Trimming took 4 bases from V and 9 from J, leaving 19 bases between them.

The chain uses TRBV5-1 and TRBJ2-3, with D possibly being TRBD1 or TRBD2 (5 bases each). This CDR3 has 15 amino acids. The ends were cut back, 2 bases at V and 0 bases at J, with 10 bases in the middle. Looked up from germline, CDR1 is SGHRS and CDR2 is YFSETQ. Here the CDR3 reads CASSFGAGSTDTQYF. In DNA, the CDR3 is TGCGCCAGCAGCTTCGGGGCAGGGAGCACAGATACGCAGTATTTT.

This clonotype was picked up one time. Relative to the germline gene, one junction end is altered; a read error may explain this. This chain connects TRBV20-1 to TRBJ2-3; D might be TRBD2 (5 bases). Germline lookup yields CDR1 DFQATT and CDR2 SNEGSKA (reference sequence). CDR3 size: 13 residues. CDR3 residues: CSASTGSTDTRYF. DNA for the CDR3: TGCAGTGCTAGCACTGGGAGCACAGATACGCGGTATTTT.

The rearrangement links TRBV11-3 to TRBJ2-1, with D maybe TRBD2 (6 bases). Germline V gene lookup returns CDR1 SGHNT and CDR2 YENEEA. The ends were cut back, 5 bases at V and 9 bases at J, with 17 bases in the middle. The CDR3 loop spans 14 amino acids. The CDR3 nucleotides are TGTGCCAGCAGCCCGAGGACGTCCGGGAGTGAGCAGTTCTTC. It codes for CASSPRTSGSEQFF.

This chain uses TRBV5-5 with TRBJ2-5; D not resolved. V was pared by 0 bases and J by 4 bases, with 10 bases between. The CDR3 length is 14 residues. Germline V gives CDR1 SGHKS, CDR2 YYEKEE (reference sequence). The CDR3 DNA reads as TGTGCCAGCAGCTTGGAGGGTAGAGTAGAGACCCAGTACTTC. Its translation is CASSLEGRVETQYF.

As regards this clonotype: With a much larger clone just one base away, this may be a read error. The rearrangement uses TRBV3-1 and TRBJ2-5, with D tentatively TRBD1 (8 bases). CDR1 and CDR2 from the germline V gene are LGHDT and YNNKEL (reference sequence). The CDR3 is 17 residues long. Trimming took 4 bases from V and 2 from J, leaving 20 bases between them. This chain's CDR3 is CASSPLRGRGPQETQYF. CDR3 sequence (DNA): TGTGCCAGCAGCCCCCTCAGGGGGCGGGGGCCGCAAGAGACCCAGTACTTC.

This clonotype was counted once. The V call is TRBV20-1, the J call TRBJ1-4; TRBD1 matches 7 bases. The germline V gene has CDR1 DFQATT and CDR2 SNEGSKA (reference sequence). The CDR3 runs 17 residues. With 3 bases clipped from V and 0 bases from J, the junction kept 10 bases outside the gene matches. The CDR3 sequence: CSARFHRGLATNEKLFF. The DNA of the CDR3 is TGCAGTGCTAGGTTTCACAGGGGTCTTGCAACTAATGAAAAACTGTTTTTT.

This chain uses TRBV10-1 with TRBJ2-3; D tentatively reads TRBD1 or TRBD2 (5 bases each). Germline V gene lookup returns CDR1 WNHNN and CDR2 SYGVQD (reference sequence). The ends were cut back, 2 bases at V and 2 bases at J, with 11 bases in the middle. The CDR3 has 15 residues. Here the CDR3 reads CASSERQGPTDTQYF. Written as DNA, the CDR3 is TGCGCCAGCAGTGAGAGGCAGGGACCCACAGATACGCAGTATTTT.

The V and J genes are TRBV11-2 and TRBJ2-7, with TRBD1 identical over 8 bases. CDR3 length: 15 residues. Trimming removed 1 base from V and 1 base from J; junction bases left unmatched: 3. Germline V gene sequence: CDR1 SGHAT, CDR2 FQNNGV. The CDR3: CASSLGTGFSYEQYF. CDR3 DNA sequence: TGTGCCAGCAGCTTAGGGACAGGGTTTTCCTACGAGCAGTACTTC.

In its sample, this clonotype was seen a few times. This sequence joins TRBV12-3 or TRBV12-4 and TRBJ1-6; 8 nucleotides match TRBD1. The ends lost 5 bases at V and 6 bases at J; junction bases unmatched: 6. This CDR3 is 15 amino acids long. The CDR3 sequence is CASSLTGVGNSPLHF. The CDR3 DNA sequence: TGTGCCAGCAGTCTGACAGGGGTTGGTAATTCACCCCTCCACTTT.

The chain recombines TRBV7-2 with TRBJ2-1, with 9 bases matching TRBD2. This CDR3 contains 14 residues. Germline CDR1 and CDR2: SGHTA and FQGNSA. The ends lost 5 bases at V and 6 bases at J; junction bases unmatched: 5. DNA for the CDR3: TGTGCCAGCAGCCTAAATAGCGGGGGCAATGAGCAGTTCTTC. Amino acid sequence: CASSLNSGGNEQFF.

The CDR3 nucleotides are TGTGCCAGCAGCGTGGCAAGGGCCTCATATGGCTACACCTTC. It translates to CASSVARASYGYTF. The rearrangement joins TRBV11-2 to TRBJ1-2; D is undetermined. Trimming removed 5 bases from V and 5 bases from J, with 15 bases in between. This CDR3 is built from 14 residues. The germline CDR1 and CDR2 sequences are SGHAT and FQNNGV. Full variable domain (rest looked up from reference TRBV11-2 and TRBJ1-2): EAGVAQSPRYKIIEKRQSVAFWCNPISGHATLYWYQQILGQGPKLLIQFQNNGVVDDSQLPKDRFSAERLKGVDSTLKIQPAKLEDSAVYLCASSVARASYGYTFGSGTRLTVV.

The chain employs TRBV12-3 or TRBV12-4 and TRBJ1-2; TRBD1 aligns across 8 bases. The CDR3 covers 15 residues. V lost 6 bases and J lost 5; bases outside the gene matches: 11. The chain's CDR3 is CASSNPQGAGYGYTF. Here the CDR3 DNA reads TGTGCCAGCAGCAACCCTCAGGGGGCCGGTTATGGCTACACCTTC.

The gene calls are TRBV5-6 and TRBJ2-7; 8 nucleotides agree with TRBD1. CDR3 length: 13 amino acids. The trim removed 3 bases at V and 5 bases at J, leaving 4 bases unmatched. Germline values: CDR1 SGHDT, CDR2 YYEEEE. The CDR3 nucleotides are TGTGCCAGCAGCTCCGGACAGGGCCACGAGCAGTACTTC. As protein: CASSSGQGHEQYF.

V and J are TRBV6-1 and TRBJ2-5; D gene ambiguous. The V end was cut by 7 bases, the J end by 11 bases, with 17 bases between. Germline-derived CDR1 and CDR2 are MNHNS and SASEGT. This CDR3 is 12 amino acids long. The CDR3 DNA is TGTGCCAGCATCCGGTCGGGTTATGAGCAGTACTTC. Protein product: CASIRSGYEQYF.

This sequence joins TRBV7-2 and TRBJ2-1; 8 bases match TRBD1. Germline lookup yields CDR1 SGHTA and CDR2 FQGNSA. V lost 5 bases and J lost 6; bases outside the gene matches: 15. There are 17 residues in the CDR3. For the CDR3, the DNA is TGTGCCAGCAGCAGACAGGGGAACGGGAATATGTTCAATGAGCAGTTCTTC. It translates to CASSRQGNGNMFNEQFF. The full variable domain, in which reference TRBV7-2 and TRBJ2-1 provide the parts outside the CDR3, is GAGVSQSPSNKVTEKGKDVELRCDPISGHTALYWYRQSLGQGLEFLIYFQGNSAPDKSGLPSDRFSAERTGGSVSTLTIQRTQQEDSAVYLCASSRQGNGNMFNEQFFGPGTRLTVL.

The chain couples TRBV6-5 to TRBJ2-3; D perhaps matches TRBD2 (5 bases). This CDR3 has 12 residues. V was pared by 8 bases and J by 4 bases, with 10 bases between. Germline CDR1 is MNHEY and CDR2 is SVGAGI. Written as DNA, the CDR3 is TGTGCCAGCCGAGGGTCCGCAGATACGCAGTATTTT. Its translation: CASRGSADTQYF.

Points on this clonotype: The junction and the germline gene differ at one end; a read error may be behind it. This sequence joins TRBV18 and TRBJ2-3; D not resolved. CDR3 length: 12 amino acids. CDR1 is KGHSH, CDR2 LQKENI, per germline. Here the CDR3 DNA reads TGTGCCAGCTCCCCACCGGCGGATACGCAGTATTTT. Amino acids: CASSPPADTQYF.

This chain joins TRBV6-1 and TRBJ1-2; D call uncertain. The length of the CDR3 is 14 residues. The V end lost 8 bases, the J end lost 4 bases, and 17 bases lay between the germline ends. CDR1 is MNHNS, CDR2 SASEGT, per germline. CDR3 residues: CASAPARSSYGYTF. The DNA of the CDR3 is TGTGCCAGCGCACCCGCCCGGAGTTCCTATGGCTACACCTTC.

This clonotype has only a few counts. The CDR3 sequence is CSVELGQGTTQYF. The DNA for the CDR3 is TGCAGCGTTGAGCTGGGGCAGGGGACGACCCAGTACTTC. The chain employs TRBV29-1 and TRBJ2-5; a possible D gene is TRBD1 (6 bases). V was pared by 3 bases and J by 7 bases, with 15 bases between. The CDR3 has 13 residues. CDR1 is SQVTM, CDR2 ANQGSEA, per germline. Full variable domain (rest looked up from reference TRBV29-1 and TRBJ2-5): SAVISQKPSRDICQRGTSLTIQCQVDSQVTMMFWYRQQPGQSLTLIATANQGSEATYESGFVIDKFPISRPNLTFSTLTVSNMSPEDSSIYLCSVELGQGTTQYFGPGTRLLVL.

This clonotype came up a few times. This chain uses TRBV24-1 with TRBJ2-3, with 7 bases matching TRBD2. The CDR3 loop spans 11 amino acids. V shed 10 bases and J 8 bases; nucleotides not matched to a gene: 5. Germline assignment: CDR1 KGHDR and CDR2 SFDVKD. This chain's CDR3 is CATASGFTQYF. The DNA for the CDR3 is TGTGCCACAGCTAGCGGCTTTACGCAGTATTTT.

This clonotype occurred a few times. This chain uses TRBV27 with TRBJ1-5; no firm D call. The germline CDR1 and CDR2 sequences are MNHEY and SMNVEV (reference sequence). The CDR3 length is 13 residues. Trimming removed 4 bases at V and 3 bases at J, with 7 bases between. The CDR3 here is CASSSFFNQPQHF. DNA for the CDR3: TGTGCCAGCAGTTCTTTCTTCAATCAGCCCCAGCATTTT.

This chain links TRBV5-1 with TRBJ2-3, with 9 bases identical to TRBD1. Trimming removed 0 bases from V and 5 bases from J; junction bases left unmatched: 4. The CDR3 is 15 residues long. The V gene's germline CDR1 is SGHRS and CDR2 YFSETQ. The CDR3 DNA follows: TGCGCCAGCAGCTTGGCGGGACAGGGTCAAGATACGCAGTATTTT. Amino acids: CASSLAGQGQDTQYF.

This clonotype was counted a few times. A read error is possible here, since a much larger clone lies one base away. J is TRBJ2-1 and V is TRBV12-3 or TRBV12-4; D is ambiguous. With the DNA end fitting TRBJ2-7 better, the J assignment may be wrong. The CDR3 contains 13 residues. The chain's CDR3 is CASSSSSYNEQYF. The CDR3 DNA reads as TGTGCCAGCAGCTCAAGCTCCTACAATGAGCAGTACTTC.